This is a list of T cell receptor beta chains from one sample in a study of siplizumab effects on memory and regulatory T cells. Assay used: immunoSEQ multiplex PCR; TCRdb lists only in-frame clones, some missing. The top ten clones hold around 40% of a sample with tens of thousands of clones, 93% of them seen once. The sample comprised CD8+ T cells sorted from blood. The source of these receptors is a human donor in good health. Both conserved end residues are part of each CDR3. A D gene is named only where the DNA matches it firmly. Size values are once, few and many counts, or a class for expanded clones, and some rows have none.

D | J | size | length | V | CDR3 | DNA
- | TRBJ2-1 | - | 12 | TRBV28 | CASSLPINEQFF | TGTGCCAGCAGTCTCCCCATCAATGAGCAGTTCTTC
- | TRBJ1-2 | - | 13 | TRBV5-6 | CASSLDLFYGYTF | TGTGCCAGCAGCTTGGACCTATTCTATGGCTACACCTTC
- | TRBJ2-2 | - | 15 | TRBV7-6 | CASSWGTRDTGELFF | TGTGCCAGCAGCTGGGGGACGAGGGACACCGGGGAGCTGTTTTTT
- | TRBJ2-7 | - | 15 | TRBV28 | CASSFALSSEYEQYF | TGTGCCAGCAGTTTCGCGCTGAGTTCAGAGTACGAGCAGTACTTC
- | TRBJ1-6 | - | 13 | TRBV25-1 | CASRPGGNSPLHF | TGTGCCAGCAGGCCCGGGGGGAATTCACCCCTCCACTTT
- | TRBJ2-7 | - | 14 | TRBV13 | CASSSPTRTVEQYF | TGTGCCAGCAGCTCGCCGACAAGGACGGTCGAGCAGTACTTC
- | TRBJ2-2 | few | 16 | TRBV30 | CAWSPQVGLATGELFF | TGTGCCTGGAGCCCTCAGGTGGGGCTGGCCACCGGGGAGCTGTTTTTT
- | TRBJ2-7 | - | 14 | TRBV18 | CASSPQDSSYEQYF | TGTGCCAGCTCACCACAGGACTCTTCCTACGAGCAGTACTTC
- | TRBJ1-1 | - | 14 | TRBV27 | CASSLRAQLAEAFF | TGTGCCAGCAGTTTAAGGGCCCAATTAGCTGAAGCTTTCTTT
TRBD2 | TRBJ2-7 | - | 15 | TRBV9 | CASSPRTSASYEQYF | TGTGCCAGCAGCCCTCGGACTAGCGCTTCCTACGAGCAGTACTTC
- | TRBJ2-5 | - | 12 | TRBV5-1 | CASSLDQETQYF | TGCGCCAGCAGCTTGGACCAAGAGACCCAGTACTTC
- | TRBJ2-7 | - | 16 | TRBV4-3 | CASSQDPRGPSYEQYF | TGCGCCAGCAGCCAAGATCCGCGGGGACCTAGCTACGAGCAGTACTTC
- | TRBJ1-4 | - | 12 | TRBV28 | CASFSGGEKLFF | TGTGCCAGCTTCTCGGGGGGTGAAAAACTGTTTTTT
TRBD1 | TRBJ2-7 | - | 14 | TRBV4-2 | CASSQPGQGHEQYF | TGTGCCAGCAGCCAACCGGGACAGGGCCACGAGCAGTACTTC
- | TRBJ1-5 | - | 18 | TRBV21-1 | CASSNARRVFQSNQPQHF | TGTGCCAGCAGCAACGCTCGAAGGGTATTTCAGAGCAATCAGCCCCAGCATTTT
TRBD1 | TRBJ2-6 | - | 16 | TRBV27 | CASGLQGFSGANVLTF | TGTGCCAGCGGATTACAGGGGTTCTCTGGGGCCAACGTCCTGACTTTC
- | TRBJ2-7 | once | 14 | TRBV9 | CASSVDGSSYEQYF | TGTGCCAGCAGCGTTGACGGCAGCTCCTACGAGCAGTACTTC
- | TRBJ2-7 | - | 16 | TRBV29-1 | CSVLGIPGTLAYEQYF | TGCAGCGTTTTGGGGATTCCCGGGACTTTAGCCTACGAGCAGTACTTC
- | TRBJ1-5 | - | 15 | TRBV27 | CASSLGGEIGQPQHF | TGTGCCAGCAGTTTAGGAGGGGAAATAGGTCAGCCCCAGCATTTT
- | TRBJ2-7 | - | 14 | TRBV7-6 | CASSYNDDSYEQYF | TGTGCCAGCAGCTACAACGACGACAGCTACGAGCAGTACTTC
TRBD1 | TRBJ1-1 | - | 14 | TRBV5-1 | CASSGDRVGTEAFF | TGCGCCAGCAGCGGGGACAGGGTGGGCACTGAAGCTTTCTTT
TRBD1 | TRBJ1-2 | - | 12 | TRBV29-1 | CSLDTGAGGYTF | TGCAGCCTTGATACAGGGGCGGGTGGCTACACCTTC
- | TRBJ2-2 | - | 15 | TRBV6-5 | CASSYGGSNTGELFF | TGTGCCAGCAGTTACGGCGGTTCGAACACCGGGGAGCTGTTTTTT
TRBD2 | TRBJ2-5 | - | 16 | TRBV5-4 | CASSTGGGGHQETQYF | TGTGCCAGCAGCACCGGCGGCGGGGGGCACCAAGAGACCCAGTACTTC
- | TRBJ1-1 | - | 15 | TRBV7-3 | CASSLFKAVNTEAFF | TGTGCCAGCAGCCTTTTTAAAGCCGTGAACACTGAAGCTTTCTTT
TRBD2 | TRBJ2-3 | - | 14 | TRBV14 | CASRGLASTDTQYF | TGTGCCAGCAGGGGACTAGCTAGCACAGATACGCAGTATTTT
- | TRBJ2-7 | - | 14 | TRBV5-1 | CASSGGDASYEQYF | TGCGCCAGCAGCGGAGGGGACGCCTCCTACGAGCAGTACTTC
- | TRBJ1-2 | few | 11 | TRBV2 | CASSEGYGYTF | TGTGCCAGCAGTGAGGGATATGGCTACACCTTC
TRBD2 | TRBJ2-1 | - | 16 | TRBV13 | CASRIGVAGDYNEQFF | TGTGCCAGCAGAATCGGGGTAGCGGGAGACTACAATGAGCAGTTCTTC
- | TRBJ2-5 | few | 14 | TRBV11-2 | CASSFPQLGGNSYF | TGTGCCAGCAGCTTCCCCCAGCTTGGGGGAAACTCGTACTTC
- | TRBJ1-5 | - | 14 | TRBV27 | CASSLLGVWQPQHF | TGTGCCAGCAGTTTGTTGGGGGTATGGCAGCCCCAGCATTTT
- | TRBJ2-6 | - | 15 | TRBV27 | CASSPQGGGANVLTF | TGTGCCAGCAGCCCCCAGGGTGGCGGGGCCAACGTCCTGACTTTC
TRBD2 | TRBJ2-2 | - | 18 | TRBV30 | CAWREPWTGGRRTGELFF | TGTGCCTGGAGGGAACCCTGGACGGGCGGGAGACGGACCGGGGAGCTGTTTTTT
- | TRBJ1-5 | - | 16 | TRBV7-2 | CASSLELGASNQPQHF | TGTGCCAGCAGCTTAGAATTGGGGGCTAGCAATCAGCCCCAGCATTTT
- | TRBJ1-1 | - | 15 | TRBV2 | CASSPARGQGTEAFF | TGTGCCAGCAGCCCGGCGCGGGGGCAGGGGACTGAAGCTTTCTTT
- | TRBJ2-5 | - | 14 | TRBV9 | CASSVGGARETQYF | TGTGCCAGCAGCGTAGGGGGGGCACGAGAGACCCAGTACTTC
- | TRBJ1-1 | - | 13 | TRBV6-5 | CASSYGWGTEAFF | TGTGCCAGCAGTTATGGGTGGGGGACTGAAGCTTTCTTT
TRBD2 | TRBJ2-1 | - | 15 | TRBV9 | CASSFRTSGTYEQFF | TGTGCCAGCAGCTTCCGGACTAGCGGCACTTATGAGCAGTTCTTC
- | TRBJ1-1 | - | 11 | TRBV6-5 | CASRTDTEAFF | TGTGCCAGCAGGACGGACACTGAAGCTTTCTTT
TRBD2 | TRBJ2-7 | - | 13 | TRBV6-5 | CASSYGGVYEQYF | TGTGCCAGCAGTTACGGGGGGGTCTACGAGCAGTACTTC
- | TRBJ2-7 | - | 11 | TRBV2 | CASSAGPEQYF | TGTGCCAGCAGTGCCGGGCCAGAGCAGTACTTC
- | TRBJ1-2 | - | 15 | TRBV11-3 | CASSPVLARPDGYTF | TGTGCCAGCAGCCCCGTTTTGGCGCGTCCGGATGGCTACACCTTC
TRBD1 | TRBJ1-2 | - | 14 | TRBV6-9 | CASRPGQGNYGYTF | TGTGCCAGCAGACCCGGACAGGGGAACTATGGCTACACCTTC
TRBD2 | TRBJ2-3 | - | 15 | TRBV27 | CASSLAGGAVDTQYF | TGTGCCAGCAGTTTAGCGGGAGGTGCGGTTGATACGCAGTATTTT
TRBD2 | TRBJ2-1 | once | 16 | TRBV28 | CASSFVLSGSSNEQFF | TGTGCCAGCAGTTTTGTATTGAGCGGGAGTTCTAATGAGCAGTTCTTC
- | TRBJ2-5 | - | 13 | TRBV19 | CARVRRGGETQYF | TGTGCTAGGGTAAGGCGGGGCGGCGAGACCCAGTACTTC
- | TRBJ2-7 | - | 14 | TRBV14 | CASSQDLSSYEQYF | TGTGCCAGCAGCCAAGATCTGAGCTCCTACGAGCAGTACTTC
- | TRBJ1-1 | - | 11 | TRBV20-1 | CSASVGTEAFF | TGCAGTGCTTCCGTGGGCACTGAAGCTTTCTTT
- | TRBJ2-5 | - | 12 | TRBV7-9 | CASSFPLGFGHF | TGTGCCAGCAGCTTTCCCCTGGGGTTTGGGCACTTC
- | TRBJ2-1 | - | 14 | TRBV15 | CATSNGDSYNEQFF | TGTGCCACCAGCAATGGGGACTCCTACAATGAGCAGTTCTTC
- | TRBJ2-5 | - | 18 | TRBV28 | CASSLEEWSRGPRETQYF | TGTGCCAGCAGTTTAGAAGAGTGGAGCCGGGGGCCCAGAGAGACCCAGTACTTC
TRBD2 | TRBJ2-5 | - | 14 | TRBV2 | CASSTSGNQETQYF | TGTGCCAGCAGTACTAGCGGGAATCAAGAGACCCAGTACTTC
- | TRBJ1-2 | - | 13 | TRBV7-2 | CASSLGPGSGYTF | TGTGCCAGCAGCTTAGGTCCAGGATCTGGCTACACCTTC
- | TRBJ2-1 | once | 15 | TRBV5-3 | CARSLFGLTYNEQFF | TGTGCCAGAAGCTTGTTTGGACTAACATACAATGAGCAGTTCTTC
- | TRBJ2-7 | - | 14 | TRBV7-9 | CASSPEWESYEQYF | TGTGCCAGCAGCCCCGAATGGGAGTCCTACGAGCAGTACTTC
- | TRBJ2-3 | - | 17 | TRBV5-4 | CASSLQLTSYSTDTQYF | TGTGCCAGCAGCCTCCAATTGACTAGTTATAGCACAGATACGCAGTATTTT
- | TRBJ2-7 | - | 13 | TRBV4-3 | CASSQDETYEQYF | TGCGCCAGCAGCCAAGATGAGACCTACGAGCAGTACTTC
- | TRBJ1-5 | - | 14 | TRBV2 | CASSGIAFNQPQHF | TGTGCCAGCAGTGGTATAGCCTTCAATCAGCCCCAGCATTTT